These 8 T cell receptor beta chains originate from one sample sequenced in a study of blood T cell repertoires in COVID-19. Profiled with immunoSEQ multiplex PCR; TCRdb holds only in-frame clones, not every one. Among roughly 250,000 clones listed, about 87% were seen once. Sequenced sample: peripheral blood. Receptors originate from a man aged 60-69 years who had recovered from COVID-19.

The rearrangement joins TRBV12-5 to TRBJ2-7, with D possibly TRBD1 on 6 matching bases. The CDR3 contains 14 residues. The V end was cut by 7 bases, the J end by 0 bases, with 13 bases between. In germline, CDR1 is LGHNT, CDR2 FRNRAP. As DNA, the CDR3 is TGTGCTAGTGCCGGGACAACGAGCTCCTACGAGCAGTACTTC. The encoded protein is CASAGTTSSYEQYF.

The chain employs TRBV19 and TRBJ1-2; no reliable D call. Trimming shortened V by 3 bases and J by 7 bases, and 9 bases separated the two germline ends. The CDR3 runs 12 residues. CDR1 is LNHDA and CDR2 is SQIVND in the germline V gene (reference sequence). Here the CDR3 reads CASSIRGFGYTF. The CDR3 bases are TGTGCCAGTAGTATCCGAGGGTTTGGCTACACCTTC.

This clone was seen only once. The J gene is TRBJ2-7, the V gene TRBV20-1; 7 bases agree with TRBD2. The V gene's germline CDR1 is DFQATT and CDR2 SNEGSKA (reference sequence). With V trimmed by 3 bases and J by 4 bases, 9 bases remained unmatched. The CDR3 length is 14 residues. CDR3 in amino acids: CSASHPSSGYEQYF. Here the CDR3 DNA reads TGCAGTGCTAGTCACCCCTCTAGCGGTTACGAGCAGTACTTC.

In its sample, this clone was seen a few times. This sequence joins TRBV5-1 and TRBJ1-1; D is possibly TRBD1 (5 bases). Germline-derived CDR1 and CDR2 are SGHRS and YFSETQ. V was pared by 4 bases and J by 7 bases, with 11 bases between. The CDR3 spans 12 residues. In DNA, the CDR3 is TGCGCCAGCAGCCCAGGGTTTGATGAAGCTTTCTTT. Protein sequence: CASSPGFDEAFF.

This chain connects TRBV2 to TRBJ2-4, with D unclear. Germline CDR1 and CDR2: SNHLY and FYNNEI. The CDR3 length is 18 residues. V gave up 4 bases and J gave up 0 bases, with 19 bases separating them. CDR3 protein: CASSGQNLAPLAKNIQYF. For the CDR3, the DNA is TGTGCCAGCAGTGGACAAAACTTGGCCCCCTTAGCCAAAAACATTCAGTACTTC. The variable domain in full, completed from reference TRBV2 and TRBJ2-4, reads EPEVTQTPSHQVTQMGQEVILRCVPISNHLYFYWYRQILGQKVEFLVSFYNNEISEKSEIFDDQFSVERPDGSNFTLKIRSTKLEDSAMYFCASSGQNLAPLAKNIQYFGAGTRLSVL.

The CDR3 spells CSASSTVEPQHF. DNA for the CDR3: TGCAGTGCTAGTAGTACAGTGGAGCCCCAGCATTTT. V gene TRBV20-1 combines with J gene TRBJ1-5; unclear D gene. Germline loops: CDR1 DFQATT, CDR2 SNEGSKA (reference sequence). V lost 3 bases and J lost 8, with 11 bases in between. The CDR3 covers 12 residues.

This rearrangement joins TRBV3-1 (or the pseudogene TRBV3-2) to TRBJ2-2, with 11 bases that match TRBD1. The CDR3 runs to 15 residues. Germline CDR1 is LGHDT and CDR2 is YNNKEL (reference sequence). Trimming took 7 bases from V and 6 from J; bases not matched to a gene: 7. The CDR3 protein is CASTGTGGMSGELFF. CDR3 DNA sequence: TGTGCCAGCACCGGGACAGGGGGTATGTCCGGGGAGCTGTTTTTT.

The chain has TRBV14 and TRBJ1-2, with unresolved D. Germline CDR1 is SGHDN and CDR2 is FVKESK. This CDR3 has 13 residues. Trimming pared 1 base from V and 2 bases from J, leaving 5 bases between. The CDR3 DNA follows: TGTGCCAGCAGCCAAGTACAGAACTATGGCTACACCTTC. Protein sequence: CASSQVQNYGYTF.